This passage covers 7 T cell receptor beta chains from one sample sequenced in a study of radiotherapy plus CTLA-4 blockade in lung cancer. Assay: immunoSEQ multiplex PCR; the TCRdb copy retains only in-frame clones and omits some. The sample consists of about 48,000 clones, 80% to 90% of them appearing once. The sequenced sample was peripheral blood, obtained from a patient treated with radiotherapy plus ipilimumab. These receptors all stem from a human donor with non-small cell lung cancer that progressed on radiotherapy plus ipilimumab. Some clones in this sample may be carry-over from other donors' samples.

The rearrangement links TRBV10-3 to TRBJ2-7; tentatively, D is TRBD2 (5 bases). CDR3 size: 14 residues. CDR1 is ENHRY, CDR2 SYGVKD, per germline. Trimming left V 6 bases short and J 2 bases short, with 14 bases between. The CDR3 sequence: CAIRDSQRPYEQYF. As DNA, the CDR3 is TGTGCCATCAGGGACTCCCAAAGACCCTACGAGCAGTACTTC.

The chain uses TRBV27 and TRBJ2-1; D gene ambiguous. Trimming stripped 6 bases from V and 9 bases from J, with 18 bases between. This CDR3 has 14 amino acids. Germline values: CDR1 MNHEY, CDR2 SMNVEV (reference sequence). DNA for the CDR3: TGTGCCAGCAGCCCCCGACGAGACTCGACTGAGCAGTTCTTC. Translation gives CASSPRRDSTEQFF.

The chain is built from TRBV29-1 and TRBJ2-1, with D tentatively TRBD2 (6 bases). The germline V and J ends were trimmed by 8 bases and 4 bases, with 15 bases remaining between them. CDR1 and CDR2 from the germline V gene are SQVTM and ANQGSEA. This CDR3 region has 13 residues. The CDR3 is CSLTLASYNEQFF. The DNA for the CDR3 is TGCAGCCTAACCCTAGCGAGTTACAATGAGCAGTTCTTC.

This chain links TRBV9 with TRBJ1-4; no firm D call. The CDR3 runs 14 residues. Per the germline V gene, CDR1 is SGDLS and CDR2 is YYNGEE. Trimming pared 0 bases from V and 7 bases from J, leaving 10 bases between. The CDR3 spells CASSVDMGTEKLFF. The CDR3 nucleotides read TGTGCCAGCAGCGTAGATATGGGCACTGAAAAACTGTTTTTT.

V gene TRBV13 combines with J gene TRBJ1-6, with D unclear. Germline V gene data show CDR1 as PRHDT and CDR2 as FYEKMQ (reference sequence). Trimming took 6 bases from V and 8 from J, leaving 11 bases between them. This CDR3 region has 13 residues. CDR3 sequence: CASSPSRDSPLHF. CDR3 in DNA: TGTGCCAGCAGTCCAAGCCGAGATTCACCCCTCCACTTT.

The CDR3 DNA reads TGTGCCAGCAGCGTAGAAGGGGGGGGATACCCTAATGAAAAACTGTTTTTT. This translates into CASSVEGGGYPNEKLFF. The genes are TRBV9 and TRBJ1-4; a weak D match, TRBD1 (6 bases). CDR3 length: 17 residues. Germline CDR1 SGDLS, CDR2 YYNGEE. The V gene lost 0 bases and the J gene lost 3 bases, with 15 bases spanning the gap.

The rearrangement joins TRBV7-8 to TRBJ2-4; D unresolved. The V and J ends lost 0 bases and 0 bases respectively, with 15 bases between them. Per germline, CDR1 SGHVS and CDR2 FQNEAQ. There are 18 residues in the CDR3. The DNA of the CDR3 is TGTGCCAGCAGCTTAGCGCTATCCACAGTACCAGCCAAAAACATTCAGTACTTC. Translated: CASSLALSTVPAKNIQYF.